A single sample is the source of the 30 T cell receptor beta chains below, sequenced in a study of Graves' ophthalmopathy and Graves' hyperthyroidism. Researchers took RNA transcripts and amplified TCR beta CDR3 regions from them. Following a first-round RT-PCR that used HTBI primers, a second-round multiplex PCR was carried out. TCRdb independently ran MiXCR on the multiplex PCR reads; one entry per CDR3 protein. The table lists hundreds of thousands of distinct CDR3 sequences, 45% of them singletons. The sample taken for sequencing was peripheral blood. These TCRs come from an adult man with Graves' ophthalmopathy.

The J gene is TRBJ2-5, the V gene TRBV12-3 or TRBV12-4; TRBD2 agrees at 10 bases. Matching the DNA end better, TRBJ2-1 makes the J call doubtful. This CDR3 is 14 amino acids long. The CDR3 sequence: CASRSGGSNVEQFF. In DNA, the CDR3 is TGTGCCAGCCGTAGCGGGGGGAGCAATGTGGAGCAGTTCTTC.

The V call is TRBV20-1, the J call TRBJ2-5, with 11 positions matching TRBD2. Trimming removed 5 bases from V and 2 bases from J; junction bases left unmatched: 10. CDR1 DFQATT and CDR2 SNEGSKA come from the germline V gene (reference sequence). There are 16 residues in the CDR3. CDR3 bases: TGCAGTGCTTCCGGGACTAGCGGAGACCCTCAAGAGACCCAGTACTTC. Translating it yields CSASGTSGDPQETQYF.

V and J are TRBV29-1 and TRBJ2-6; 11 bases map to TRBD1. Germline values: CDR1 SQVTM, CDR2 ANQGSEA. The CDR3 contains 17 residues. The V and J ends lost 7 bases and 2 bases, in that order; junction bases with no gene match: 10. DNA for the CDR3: TGCAGCGGCCAACCGGGACAGGGGGGGACTGGGGCCAACGTCCTGACTTTC. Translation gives CSGQPGQGGTGANVLTF.

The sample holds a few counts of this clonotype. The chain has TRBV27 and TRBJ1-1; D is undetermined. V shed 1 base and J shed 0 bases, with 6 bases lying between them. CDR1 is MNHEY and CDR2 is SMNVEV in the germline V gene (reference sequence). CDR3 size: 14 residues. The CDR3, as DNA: TGTGCCAGCAGTTTATTACCATTGAACACTGAAGCTTTCTTT. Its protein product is CASSLLPLNTEAFF.

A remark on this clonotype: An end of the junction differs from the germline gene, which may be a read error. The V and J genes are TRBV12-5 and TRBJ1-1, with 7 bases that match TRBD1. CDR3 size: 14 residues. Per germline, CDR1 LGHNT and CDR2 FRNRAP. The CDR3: CASGTGYMNNEAFF. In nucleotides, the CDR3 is TGTGCTAGTGGGACAGGGTACATGAACAATGAAGCTTTCTTT.

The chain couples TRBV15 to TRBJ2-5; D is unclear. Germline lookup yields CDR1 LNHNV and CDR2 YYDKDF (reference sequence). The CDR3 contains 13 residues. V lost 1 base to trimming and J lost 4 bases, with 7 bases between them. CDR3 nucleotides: TGTGCCACCAGCAGAGTCCAGTTAGAGACCCAGTACTTC. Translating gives CATSRVQLETQYF.

CDR3 bases: TGCGCCAGCAGTGAGTCAGGGTCCGGAGATACGCAGTATTTT. Its translation is CASSESGSGDTQYF. This chain connects TRBV10-1 to TRBJ2-3, with D uncertain. V was clipped by 0 bases and J by 5 bases, with 9 bases between them. CDR1 is WNHNN, CDR2 SYGVQD, per germline (reference sequence). The CDR3 is 14 residues long.

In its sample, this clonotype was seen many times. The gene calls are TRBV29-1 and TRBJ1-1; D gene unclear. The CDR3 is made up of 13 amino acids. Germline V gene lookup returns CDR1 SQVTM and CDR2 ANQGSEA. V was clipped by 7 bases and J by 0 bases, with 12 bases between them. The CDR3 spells CSGRPSVNTEAFF. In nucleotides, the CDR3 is TGCAGCGGAAGGCCGAGTGTGAACACTGAAGCTTTCTTT.

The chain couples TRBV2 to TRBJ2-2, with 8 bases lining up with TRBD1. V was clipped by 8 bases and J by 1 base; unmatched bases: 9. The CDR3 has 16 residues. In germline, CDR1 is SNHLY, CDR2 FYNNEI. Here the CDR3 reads CASFDAGTGNTGELFF. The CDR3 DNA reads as TGTGCCAGCTTTGACGCCGGGACAGGGAACACCGGGGAGCTGTTTTTT.

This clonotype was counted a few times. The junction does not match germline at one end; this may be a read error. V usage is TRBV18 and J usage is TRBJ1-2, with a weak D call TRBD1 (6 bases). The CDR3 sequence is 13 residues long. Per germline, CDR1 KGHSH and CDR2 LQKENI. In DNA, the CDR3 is TGTGCCAGCACACCTACAGGGATGGATGGCTACACCTTC. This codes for CASTPTGMDGYTF.

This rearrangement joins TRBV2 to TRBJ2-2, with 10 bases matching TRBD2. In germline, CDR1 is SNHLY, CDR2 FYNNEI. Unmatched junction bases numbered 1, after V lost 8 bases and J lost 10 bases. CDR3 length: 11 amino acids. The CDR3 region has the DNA TGTGCCAGCGGACTAGCGGTGGAGCTGTTTTTT. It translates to CASGLAVELFF.

CDR3 region: CASSIHRGLGEAFF. The DNA of the CDR3 is TGTGCCAGCAGTATCCACAGGGGGCTTGGTGAAGCTTTCTTT. The V gene is TRBV12-3 or TRBV12-4, the J gene TRBJ1-1; TRBD1 matches at 9 bases. Trimming took 5 bases from V and 7 from J; bases not matched to a gene: 8. The CDR3 totals 14 residues.

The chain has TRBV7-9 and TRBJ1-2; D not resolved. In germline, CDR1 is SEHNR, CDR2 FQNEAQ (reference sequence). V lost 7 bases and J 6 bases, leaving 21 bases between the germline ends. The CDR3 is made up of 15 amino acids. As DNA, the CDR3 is TGTGCCAGCACCGGCGGACCGCCATTTTACCATGGCTACACCTTC. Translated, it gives CASTGGPPFYHGYTF.

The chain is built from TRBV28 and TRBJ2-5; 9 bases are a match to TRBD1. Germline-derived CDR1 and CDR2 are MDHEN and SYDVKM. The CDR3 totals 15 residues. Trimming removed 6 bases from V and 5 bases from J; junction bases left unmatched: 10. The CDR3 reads CASSSLGQGRETQYF. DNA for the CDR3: TGTGCCAGCAGCTCACTAGGACAGGGGAGGGAGACCCAGTACTTC.

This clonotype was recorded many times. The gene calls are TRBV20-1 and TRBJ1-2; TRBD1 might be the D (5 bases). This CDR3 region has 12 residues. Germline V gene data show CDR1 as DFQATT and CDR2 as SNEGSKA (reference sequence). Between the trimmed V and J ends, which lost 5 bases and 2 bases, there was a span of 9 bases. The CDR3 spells CSAPRDNYGYTF. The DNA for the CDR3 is TGCAGTGCTCCACGGGACAACTATGGCTACACCTTC.

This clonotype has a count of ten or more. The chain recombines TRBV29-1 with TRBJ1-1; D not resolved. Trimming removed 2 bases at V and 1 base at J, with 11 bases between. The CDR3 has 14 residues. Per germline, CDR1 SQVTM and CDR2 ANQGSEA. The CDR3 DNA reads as TGCAGCGTTGAATCCGGGTTACGGAACACTGAAGCTTTCTTT. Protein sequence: CSVESGLRNTEAFF.

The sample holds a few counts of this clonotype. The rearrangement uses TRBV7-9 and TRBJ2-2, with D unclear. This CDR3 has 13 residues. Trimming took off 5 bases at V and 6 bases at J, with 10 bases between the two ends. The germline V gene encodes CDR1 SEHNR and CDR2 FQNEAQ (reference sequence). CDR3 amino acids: CASSILSSGELFF. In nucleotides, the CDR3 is TGTGCCAGCAGCATCCTTAGCTCCGGGGAGCTGTTTTTT.

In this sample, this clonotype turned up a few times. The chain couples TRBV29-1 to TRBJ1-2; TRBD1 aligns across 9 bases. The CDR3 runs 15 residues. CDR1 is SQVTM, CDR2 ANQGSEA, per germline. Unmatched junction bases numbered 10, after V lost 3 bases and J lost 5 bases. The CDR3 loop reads CSVDGGDRAGYGYTF. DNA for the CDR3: TGCAGCGTTGACGGAGGGGACAGGGCGGGTTATGGCTACACCTTC.

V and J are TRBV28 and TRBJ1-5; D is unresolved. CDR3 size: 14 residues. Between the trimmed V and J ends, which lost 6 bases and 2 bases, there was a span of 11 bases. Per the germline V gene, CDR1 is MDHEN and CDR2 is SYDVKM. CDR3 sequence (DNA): TGTGCCAGCAGAGAGAGAGGAGGCAATCAGCCCCAGCATTTT. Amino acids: CASRERGGNQPQHF.

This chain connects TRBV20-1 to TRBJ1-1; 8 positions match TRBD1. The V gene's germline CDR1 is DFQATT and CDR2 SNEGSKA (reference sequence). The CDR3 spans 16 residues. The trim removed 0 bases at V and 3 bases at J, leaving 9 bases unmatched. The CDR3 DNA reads TGCAGTGCTAGAGATGGTGTCAGGGGGCGCGACACTGAAGCTTTCTTT. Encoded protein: CSARDGVRGRDTEAFF.

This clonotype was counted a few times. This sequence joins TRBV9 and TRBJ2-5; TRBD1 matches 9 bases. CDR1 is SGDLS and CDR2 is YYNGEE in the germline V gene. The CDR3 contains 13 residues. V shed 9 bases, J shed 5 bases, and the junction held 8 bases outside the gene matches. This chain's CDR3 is CAKSGTGRETQYF. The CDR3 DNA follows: TGTGCCAAATCCGGGACAGGGCGCGAGACCCAGTACTTC.

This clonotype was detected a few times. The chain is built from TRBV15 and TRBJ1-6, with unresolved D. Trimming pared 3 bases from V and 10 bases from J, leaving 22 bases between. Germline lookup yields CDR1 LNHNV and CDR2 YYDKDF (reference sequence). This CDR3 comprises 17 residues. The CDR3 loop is CATSRAGTGPISSPLHF. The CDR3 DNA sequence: TGTGCCACCAGCAGGGCGGGTACCGGACCTATTTCCTCACCCCTCCACTTT. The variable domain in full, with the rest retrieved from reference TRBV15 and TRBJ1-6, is DAMVIQNPRYQVTQFGKPVTLSCSQTLNHNVMYWYQQKSSQAPKLLFHYYDKDFNNEADTPDNFQSRRPNTSFCFLDIRSPGLGDTAMYLCATSRAGTGPISSPLHFGNGTRLTVT.

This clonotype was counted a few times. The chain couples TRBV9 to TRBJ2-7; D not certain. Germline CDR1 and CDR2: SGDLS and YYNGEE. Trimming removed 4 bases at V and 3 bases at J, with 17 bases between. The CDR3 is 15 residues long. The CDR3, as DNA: TGTGCCAGCAGCCCCCGATCAGGTACCCTCTACGAGCAGTACTTC. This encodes CASSPRSGTLYEQYF. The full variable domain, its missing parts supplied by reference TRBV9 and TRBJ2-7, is DSGVTQTPKHLITATGQRVTLRCSPRSGDLSVYWYQQSLDQGLQFLIQYYNGEERAKGNILERFSAQQFPDLHSELNLSSLELGDSALYFCASSPRSGTLYEQYFGPGTRLTVT.

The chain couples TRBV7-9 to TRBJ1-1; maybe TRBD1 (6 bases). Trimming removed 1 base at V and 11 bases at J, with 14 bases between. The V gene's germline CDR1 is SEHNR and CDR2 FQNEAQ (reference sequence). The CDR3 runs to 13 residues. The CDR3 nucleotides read TGTGCCAGCAGCTTAGTGGCTGCGGGGGCGGCTTTCTTT. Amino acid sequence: CASSLVAAGAAFF. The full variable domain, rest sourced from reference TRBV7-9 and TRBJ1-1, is DTGVSQNPRHKITKRGQNVTFRCDPISEHNRLYWYRQTLGQGPEFLTYFQNEAQLEKSRLLSDRFSAERPKGSFSTLEIQRTEQGDSAMYLCASSLVAAGAAFFGQGTRLTVV.

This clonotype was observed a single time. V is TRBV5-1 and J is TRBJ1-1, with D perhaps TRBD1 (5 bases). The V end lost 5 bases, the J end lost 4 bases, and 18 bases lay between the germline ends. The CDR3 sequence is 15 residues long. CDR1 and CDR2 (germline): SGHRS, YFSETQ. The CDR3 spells CASSYYTGLSTEAFF. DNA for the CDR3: TGCGCCAGCAGTTACTACACAGGTTTAAGCACTGAAGCTTTCTTT.

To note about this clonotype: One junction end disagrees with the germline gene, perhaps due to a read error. CDR3 nucleotide sequence: TGTGCCAGCAGTGAATCGGTCGCCTCGGGTGAGCGGTACTTC. Translated, it gives CASSESVASGERYF. V and J are TRBV25-1 and TRBJ2-7, with no clear D. The CDR3 consists of 14 residues. Germline assignment: CDR1 MGHDK and CDR2 SYGVNS.

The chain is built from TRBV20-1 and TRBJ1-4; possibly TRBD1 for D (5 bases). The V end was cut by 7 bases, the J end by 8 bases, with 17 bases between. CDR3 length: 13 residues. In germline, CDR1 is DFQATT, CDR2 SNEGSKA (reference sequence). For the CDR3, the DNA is TGCAGTGTTCGGGGGGGGGTTACAGAAAAACTGTTTTTT. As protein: CSVRGGVTEKLFF.

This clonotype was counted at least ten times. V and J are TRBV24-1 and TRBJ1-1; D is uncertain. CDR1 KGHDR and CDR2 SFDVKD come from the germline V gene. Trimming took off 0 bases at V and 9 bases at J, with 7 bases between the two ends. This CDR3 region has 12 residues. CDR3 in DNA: TGTGCCACCAGTGATTTGCGGGGAAAAGCTTTCTTT. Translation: CATSDLRGKAFF.

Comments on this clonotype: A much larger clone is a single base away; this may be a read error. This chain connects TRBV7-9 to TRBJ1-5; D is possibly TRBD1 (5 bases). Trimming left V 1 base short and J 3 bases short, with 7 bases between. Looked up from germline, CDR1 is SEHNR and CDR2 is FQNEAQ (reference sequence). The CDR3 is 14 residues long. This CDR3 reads CASSLGQNNQPQHF. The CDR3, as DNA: TGTGCCAGCAGCTTAGGACAGAACAATCAGCCCCAGCATTTT.

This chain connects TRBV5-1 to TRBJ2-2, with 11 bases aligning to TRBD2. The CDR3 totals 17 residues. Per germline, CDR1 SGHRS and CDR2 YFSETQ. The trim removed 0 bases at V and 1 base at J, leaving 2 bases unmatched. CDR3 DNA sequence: TGCGCCAGCAGCTTGGCCGGGACTAGCGGGAACACCGGGGAGCTGTTTTTT. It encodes CASSLAGTSGNTGELFF.